Below, 21 T cell receptor beta chains from the same sample are listed, as sequenced in a study of blood T cell repertoires in COVID-19 (dated by TCRdb to 2018 to 2020). Library preparation employed the immunoSEQ multiplex PCR assay. TCRdb re-hosts the immuneACCESS table, in-frame sequences only. Its copies lack some clones; in the studies checked, an unresolved V gene accounts for under half of them, and the cause for the rest is not known. This sample comprises about 65,000 clones, roughly 77% of them detected only once. Of the sample, under 15% falls within the top ten clones. The sequenced sample was peripheral blood. These receptors all come from a man older than 75 with acute or convalescent COVID-19.

This clone was counted between two and nine times. The rearrangement uses TRBV2 and TRBJ2-3, with D perhaps matching TRBD2 (6 bases). Trimming stripped 7 bases from V and 0 bases from J, with 11 bases between. CDR1 is SNHLY and CDR2 is FYNNEI in the germline V gene. The CDR3 sequence is 14 residues long. CDR3: CASKEGLSTDTQYF. CDR3 bases: TGTGCCAGCAAGGAGGGCCTAAGCACAGATACGCAGTATTTT.

This clone was counted a few times. This chain connects TRBV3-1 (or the pseudogene TRBV3-2) to TRBJ1-5; 7 bases fit TRBD1. Germline assignment: CDR1 LGHDT and CDR2 YNNKEL (reference sequence). The CDR3 has 15 residues. Trimming removed 1 base from V and 3 bases from J; junction bases left unmatched: 3. CDR3 protein: CASSQGGQFNQPQHF. CDR3 bases: TGTGCCAGCAGCCAAGGGGGACAGTTCAATCAGCCCCAGCATTTT.

The V gene is TRBV6-5, the J gene TRBJ1-2; TRBD1 is a possible D gene (6 bases). V lost 8 bases and J 2 bases, leaving 9 bases between the germline ends. The CDR3 sequence is 12 residues long. CDR1 MNHEY and CDR2 SVGAGI come from the germline V gene. CDR3 amino acids: CASRTVNYGYTF. In DNA form, the CDR3 reads TGTGCCAGCCGGACAGTGAACTATGGCTACACCTTC.

This chain links TRBV5-5 with TRBJ1-1, with D hard to call. The germline CDR1 and CDR2 sequences are SGHKS and YYEKEE (reference sequence). The CDR3 runs to 14 residues. Trimming left V 0 bases short and J 4 bases short, with 10 bases between. CDR3 sequence: CASSLDPLSTEAFF. The CDR3 coding sequence is TGTGCCAGCAGCTTGGACCCGCTGAGCACTGAAGCTTTCTTT.

There are a few counts of this clone. This sequence joins TRBV29-1 and TRBJ1-1, with no clear D. CDR3 length equals 15 residues. CDR1 SQVTM and CDR2 ANQGSEA come from the germline V gene. Trimming took off 4 bases at V and 0 bases at J, with 15 bases between the two ends. This CDR3 reads CSVAQNRVMNTEAFF. The CDR3 coding sequence is TGCAGCGTTGCCCAGAACCGGGTGATGAACACTGAAGCTTTCTTT.

This clone was seen more than once but under ten times. The chain has TRBV2 and TRBJ1-5, with D possibly matching TRBD1 (6 bases). CDR1 is SNHLY, CDR2 FYNNEI, per germline. This CDR3 has 13 residues. The V end was cut by 4 bases, the J end by 5 bases, with 9 bases between. The CDR3 coding sequence is TGTGCCAGCAGTGGACAGGTAGATCAGCCCCAGCATTTT. Translated: CASSGQVDQPQHF.

A single count supports this clone. The chain recombines TRBV5-1 with TRBJ2-2; 7 bases are a match to TRBD1. CDR3 length equals 14 residues. V lost 3 bases to trimming and J lost 7 bases; unmatched junction nucleotides: 6. Germline CDR1 SGHRS, CDR2 YFSETQ. The CDR3 sequence is CASSSGTANGELFF. CDR3 coding DNA: TGCGCCAGCAGCTCCGGGACAGCAAACGGGGAGCTGTTTTTT. Supplemented by reference TRBV5-1 and TRBJ2-2, the full variable domain reads KAGVTQTPRYLIKTRGQQVTLSCSPISGHRSVSWYQQTPGQGLQFLFEYFSETQRNKGNFPGRFSGRQFSNSRSEMNVSTLELGDSALYLCASSSGTANGELFFGEGSRLTVL.

The rearrangement links TRBV9 to TRBJ1-1; TRBD1 matches at 7 bases. Trimming cost V 2 bases and J 1 base; bases outside gene matches: 5. From germline, CDR1 is SGDLS and CDR2 YYNGEE. The CDR3 is made up of 15 amino acids. The CDR3 DNA sequence: TGTGCCAGCAGCGTCGGGACAGCTGCGAACACTGAAGCTTTCTTT. Amino acid sequence: CASSVGTAANTEAFF.

This clone was counted a single time. The J gene is TRBJ2-7, the V gene TRBV7-8; perhaps TRBD2 as D (7 bases). CDR1 is SGHVS and CDR2 is FQNEAQ in the germline V gene. The CDR3 consists of 15 residues. Trimming took off 5 bases at V and 2 bases at J, with 16 bases between the two ends. The CDR3 spells CASSQLGGLPYEQYF. The CDR3 coding sequence is TGTGCCAGCAGCCAACTCGGGGGGCTTCCCTACGAGCAGTACTTC.

The V call is TRBV6-5, the J call TRBJ1-3; D unclear. The CDR3 covers 16 residues. Germline lookup yields CDR1 MNHEY and CDR2 SVGAGI. Trimming stripped 0 bases from V and 4 bases from J, with 13 bases between. CDR3 bases: TGTGCCAGCAGTTACTCGGTCACACCCCAGGGAAACACCATATATTTT. It encodes CASSYSVTPQGNTIYF.

This clone has only one observation. The J gene is TRBJ2-3, the V gene TRBV14, with a tentative D call TRBD2 (6 bases). Germline-derived CDR1 and CDR2 are SGHDN and FVKESK. The CDR3 consists of 15 residues. The germline V and J ends were trimmed by 4 bases and 1 base, with 12 bases remaining between them. CDR3 coding DNA: TGTGCCAGCAGCCTCCGTTGGGGGGGCACAGATACGCAGTATTTT. Protein sequence: CASSLRWGGTDTQYF. The complete variable domain, with remaining parts taken from reference TRBV14 and TRBJ2-3, reads EAGVTQFPSHSVIEKGQTVTLRCDPISGHDNLYWYRRVMGKEIKFLLHFVKESKQDESGMPNNRFLAERTGGTYSTLKVQPAELEDSGVYFCASSLRWGGTDTQYFGPGTRLTVL.

CDR3 sequence reads: CASSPTSGGTSEQFF. The CDR3 DNA follows: TGTGCCAGCAGCCCAACTAGCGGGGGGACGTCAGAGCAGTTCTTC. This chain joins TRBV7-2 and TRBJ2-1; 12 positions agree with TRBD2. V lost 5 bases and J lost 10; bases outside the gene matches: 9. The germline CDR1 and CDR2 sequences are SGHTA and FQGNSA. The CDR3 consists of 15 residues.

The V call is TRBV19, the J call TRBJ1-1; D is uncertain. Looked up from germline, CDR1 is LNHDA and CDR2 is SQIVND (reference sequence). The CDR3 sequence is 14 residues long. V lost 5 bases and J lost 1, with 11 bases in between. The CDR3 sequence is CASSQGLRNTEAFF. The CDR3 bases are TGTGCCAGTAGTCAAGGACTGAGGAACACTGAAGCTTTCTTT.

The CDR3 loop is CAQEGQGSLVQYF. The CDR3 region has the DNA TGTGCCCAGGAGGGACAGGGGAGTTTGGTGCAGTACTTC. This chain uses TRBV24-1 with TRBJ2-7; 10 bases agree with TRBD1. After removal of 12 bases from V and 9 bases from J, the junction contained 13 bases not matched to a gene. This CDR3 is built from 13 residues. In germline, CDR1 is KGHDR, CDR2 SFDVKD.

The sample holds a few counts of this clone. This rearrangement joins TRBV5-1 to TRBJ1-2; D unresolved. In germline, CDR1 is SGHRS, CDR2 YFSETQ. The CDR3 consists of 13 residues. V shed 0 bases and J shed 4 bases, with 7 bases lying between them. The CDR3 loop is CASSLAGGYGYTF. CDR3 nucleotides: TGCGCCAGCAGCTTGGCCGGTGGCTATGGCTACACCTTC.

The chain recombines TRBV5-1 with TRBJ1-5; maybe TRBD1 (6 bases). The CDR3 sequence is 15 residues long. CDR1 is SGHRS and CDR2 is YFSETQ in the germline V gene. The V end was cut by 4 bases, the J end by 0 bases, with 11 bases between. CDR3 nucleotides: TGCGCCAGCAGCCTGGACAGTGATAGCAATCAGCCCCAGCATTTT. The encoded protein is CASSLDSDSNQPQHF. Filled out from reference TRBV5-1 and TRBJ1-5, the complete variable domain reads KAGVTQTPRYLIKTRGQQVTLSCSPISGHRSVSWYQQTPGQGLQFLFEYFSETQRNKGNFPGRFSGRQFSNSRSEMNVSTLELGDSALYLCASSLDSDSNQPQHFGDGTRLSIL.

This chain uses TRBV19 with TRBJ2-2, with TRBD1 matching over 7 bases. V lost 4 bases and J lost 0; bases outside the gene matches: 2. CDR1 and CDR2 (germline): LNHDA, SQIVND (reference sequence). This CDR3 is 15 amino acids long. The CDR3 loop is CASSTGQSNTGELFF. CDR3 coding DNA: TGTGCCAGTAGTACGGGACAGTCGAACACCGGGGAGCTGTTTTTT.

This clone was seen a single time. V usage is TRBV18 and J usage is TRBJ2-7, with 10 bases lining up with TRBD2. The CDR3 sequence is 15 residues long. Trimming removed 2 bases from V and 5 bases from J; junction bases left unmatched: 6. Germline loops: CDR1 KGHSH, CDR2 LQKENI. The CDR3 DNA follows: TGTGCCAGCTCACCAGGACTAGCGGAGGCCGACGAGCAGTACTTC. This sequence encodes CASSPGLAEADEQYF.

This clone was seen only a few times. This chain links TRBV2 with TRBJ1-2; 9 nucleotides align to TRBD1. The trim removed 6 bases at V and 7 bases at J, leaving 12 bases unmatched. The germline V gene has CDR1 SNHLY and CDR2 FYNNEI. CDR3 length equals 15 residues. CDR3 DNA sequence: TGTGCCAGCAGCGCCAACCGGGACAGGGTCGCTGGCTACACCTTC. Amino acids: CASSANRDRVAGYTF.

There are a few counts of this clone. V and J are TRBV3-1 (or the pseudogene TRBV3-2) and TRBJ1-2; TRBD1 agrees at 10 bases. From germline, CDR1 is LGHDT and CDR2 YNNKEL (reference sequence). The CDR3 spans 15 residues. With V trimmed by 3 bases and J by 5 bases, 6 bases remained unmatched. In nucleotides, the CDR3 is TGTGCCAGCAGCCACCGGGACAGGGGCACGTATGGCTACACCTTC. Its protein is CASSHRDRGTYGYTF.

This chain links TRBV5-6 with TRBJ2-2, with TRBD1 as a possible D gene (6 bases). Trimming pared 4 bases from V and 2 bases from J, leaving 15 bases between. The CDR3 is made up of 16 amino acids. Germline V gene lookup returns CDR1 SGHDT and CDR2 YYEEEE. CDR3 residues: CASSPSTGINTGELFF. The CDR3 DNA sequence: TGTGCCAGCAGCCCAAGTACAGGGATAAACACCGGGGAGCTGTTTTTT.